This T cell receptor beta chain was captured in a study of cytomegalovirus exposure and HLA in healthy donors. In the case of this clone: Its antigen is as yet unknown.

Germline CDR1 and CDR2: PRHDT and FYEKMQ (reference sequence). With 3 bases clipped from V and 0 bases from J, the junction kept 2 bases outside the gene matches. This CDR3 is 14 amino acids long. Primers included in the PCR were 60 Vbeta and 13 Jbeta primers. Clones were sequenced by immunoSEQ multiplex PCR, and TCRdb holds only the in-frame ones, with some missing. The sample has about 82,000 clones; roughly 74% are singletons. Findings of the study overall: Another analysis was done later, and it associated around 15,000 TCR beta sequences with HLA alleles at 0.05 false discovery rate. In a later analysis, a missense DCLRE1C variant was linked to TCR beta V- and J-gene trimming. The productive fraction for most TCR beta V segments was about 87% or about 30% in an earlier analysis.

The clonotype comes from a woman aged 45-60 years in good health and CMV-seropositive. The V and J genes are TRBV13 and TRBJ2-7; TRBD2 aligns across 7 bases. Sequenced: PBMCs. CDR3 nucleotides: TGTGCCAGCAGCTTCGGCGGGAGCTCCTACGAGCAGTACTTC. Its protein product is CASSFGGSSYEQYF.